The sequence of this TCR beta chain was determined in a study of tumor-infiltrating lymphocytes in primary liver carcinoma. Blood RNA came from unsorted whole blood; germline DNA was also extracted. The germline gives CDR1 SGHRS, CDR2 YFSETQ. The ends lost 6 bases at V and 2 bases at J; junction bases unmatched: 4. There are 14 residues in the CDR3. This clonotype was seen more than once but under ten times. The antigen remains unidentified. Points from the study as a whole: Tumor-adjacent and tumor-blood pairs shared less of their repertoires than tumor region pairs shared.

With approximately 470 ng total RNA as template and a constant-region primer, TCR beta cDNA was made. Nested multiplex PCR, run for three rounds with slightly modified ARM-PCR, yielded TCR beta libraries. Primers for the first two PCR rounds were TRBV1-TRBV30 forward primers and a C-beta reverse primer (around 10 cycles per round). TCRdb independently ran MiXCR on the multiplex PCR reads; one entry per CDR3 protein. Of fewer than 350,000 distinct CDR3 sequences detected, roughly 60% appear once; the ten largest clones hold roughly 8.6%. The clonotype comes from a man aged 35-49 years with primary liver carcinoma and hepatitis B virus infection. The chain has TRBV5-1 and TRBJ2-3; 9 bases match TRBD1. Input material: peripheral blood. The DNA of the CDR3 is TGCGCCAGCACGGACAGGGGCTACACAGATACGCAGTATTTT. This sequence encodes CASTDRGYTDTQYF.